This is a list of T cell receptor beta chains from one sample in a study of T cell clones after liver transplantation. Here immunoSEQ multiplex PCR was the method, and the copy in TCRdb shows in-frame clones only, minus some. The sample consists of 77,000 or so clones, roughly 80% of them appearing once. Here the sequenced sample was CD4+ T cells from blood, taken 12 months after liver transplant. All receptors come from a human patient who received a liver transplant. Some T cells here may be from the graft donor. CDR3s include the opening cysteine and the closing phenylalanine or tryptophan. The order of the fields is V gene, D gene, J gene, clone size, CDR3 protein, CDR3 DNA. D genes are given only for firm matches. Size is omitted from some rows. Given values are once, few, many or a class for expanded clones.

TRBV29-1	.	TRBJ1-1	.	CSVDPRGFRVGARLGKNTEAFF	TGCAGCGTTGATCCTCGGGGCTTTAGGGTGGGGGCCCGCTTAGGGAAGAACACTGAAGCTTTCTTT
TRBV19	.	TRBJ1-5	few	CASKASERSNQPQHF	TGTGCCAGTAAGGCAAGTGAGAGGAGCAATCAGCCCCAGCATTTT
TRBV5-1	.	TRBJ2-1	.	CASSFGTRDNEQFF	TGCGCCAGCAGCTTCGGGACACGCGACAATGAGCAGTTCTTC
TRBV28	.	TRBJ1-5	.	CASRSGQPRSPQHF	TGTGCCAGCAGGTCCGGACAACCCAGGTCGCCCCAGCATTTT
TRBV7-2	TRBD2	TRBJ2-7	.	CASSRMRAGDYEQYF	TGTGCCAGCAGCAGAATGAGGGCGGGGGATTACGAGCAGTACTTC
TRBV7-2	.	TRBJ1-2	.	CATQTNYGYTF	TGTGCCACCCAGACAAACTATGGCTACACCTTC
TRBV7-2	.	TRBJ2-7	once	CASSRRGSGYEQYF	TGTGCCAGCAGCCGCCGGGGGAGCGGGTACGAGCAGTACTTC
TRBV15	.	TRBJ2-2	.	CATSRDNHVVGELFF	TGTGCCACCAGCAGAGACAACCATGTCGTCGGGGAGCTGTTTTTT
TRBV14	.	TRBJ2-2	.	CASSQGGRHTGELFF	TGTGCCAGCAGCCAAGGGGGAAGGCACACCGGGGAGCTGTTTTTT
TRBV28	TRBD2	TRBJ2-7	.	CASRPGTTTYEQYF	TGTGCCAGCAGACCAGGGACTACCACCTACGAGCAGTACTTC
TRBV4-2	.	TRBJ2-2	few	CASSQDWGPDGGELFF	TGTGCCAGCAGCCAAGATTGGGGACCGGACGGCGGGGAGCTGTTTTTT
TRBV5-1	TRBD1	TRBJ1-1	.	CASSLSPGTGINTEAFF	TGCGCCAGCAGCTTAAGTCCCGGGACAGGGATAAACACTGAAGCTTTCTTT
TRBV19	TRBD1	TRBJ1-4	.	CASSIVDRGQRKKLFF	TGTGCCAGTAGTATCGTGGACAGGGGGCAAAGGAAAAAACTGTTTTTT
TRBV11-2	.	TRBJ2-7	once	CASSLGLDNYEQYF	TGTGCCAGCAGCTTAGGACTTGACAACTACGAGCAGTACTTC
TRBV6-4	.	TRBJ2-7	once	CASIVGPQSSYEQYF	TGTGCCAGCATTGTGGGGCCACAGTCCTCCTACGAGCAGTACTTC
TRBV11-1	TRBD1	TRBJ2-3	few	CASSLDRGRTDTQYF	TGTGCCAGCAGCTTAGACAGGGGGCGCACAGATACGCAGTATTTT
TRBV28	.	TRBJ1-2	.	CASSLWNAGPLGGGYTF	TGTGCCAGCAGTTTATGGAATGCAGGGCCCTTAGGGGGTGGCTACACCTTC
TRBV29-1	TRBD2	TRBJ2-3	.	CSVDGTSGRTDTQYF	TGCAGCGTTGACGGGACTAGCGGGAGGACAGATACGCAGTATTTT